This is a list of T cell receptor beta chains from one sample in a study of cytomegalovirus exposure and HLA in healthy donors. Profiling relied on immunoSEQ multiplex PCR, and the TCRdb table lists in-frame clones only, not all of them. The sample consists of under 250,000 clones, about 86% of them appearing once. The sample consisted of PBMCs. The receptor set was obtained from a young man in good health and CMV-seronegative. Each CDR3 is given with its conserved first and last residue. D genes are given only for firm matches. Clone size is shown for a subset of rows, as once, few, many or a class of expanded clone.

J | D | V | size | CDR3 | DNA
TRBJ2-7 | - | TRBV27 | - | CASSPSPTGPYEQYF | TGTGCCAGCAGTCCATCTCCGACAGGTCCCTACGAGCAGTACTTC
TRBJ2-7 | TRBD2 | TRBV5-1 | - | CASSFGAGGPVEQYF | TGCGCCAGCAGCTTCGGAGCGGGGGGACCCGTCGAGCAGTACTTC
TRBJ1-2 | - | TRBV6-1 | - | CASSPEVGAGYTF | TGTGCCAGCAGCCCGGAGGTAGGTGCTGGCTACACCTTC
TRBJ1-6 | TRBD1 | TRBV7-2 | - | CASKPGTVNSPLHF | TGTGCCAGCAAACCCGGGACAGTGAATTCACCCCTCCACTTT
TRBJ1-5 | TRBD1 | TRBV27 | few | CASRGGTGGESPQHF | TGTGCCAGCAGGGGCGGGACAGGCGGTGAATCGCCCCAGCATTTT
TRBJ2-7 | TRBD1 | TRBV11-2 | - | CASSPHLRDRGYEQYF | TGTGCCAGCAGCCCACACCTCCGGGACAGGGGCTACGAGCAGTACTTC
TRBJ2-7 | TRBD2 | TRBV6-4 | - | CASETSGITYEQYF | TGTGCCAGCGAAACTAGCGGGATCACCTACGAGCAGTACTTC
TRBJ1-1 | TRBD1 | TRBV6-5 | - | CASSYAGTGRAFF | TGTGCCAGCAGTTACGCTGGGACAGGCCGGGCTTTCTTT
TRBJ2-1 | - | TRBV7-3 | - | CASSLTRLDEQFF | TGTGCCAGCAGCTTAACTCGGTTGGATGAGCAGTTCTTC
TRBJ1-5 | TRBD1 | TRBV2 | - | CASTENGQGARGNQPQHF | TGTGCCAGCACGGAGAACGGACAGGGGGCACGAGGCAATCAGCCCCAGCATTTT
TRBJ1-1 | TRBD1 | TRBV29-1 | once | CSVGPRGTVNTEAFF | TGCAGCGTTGGACCGCGAGGGACAGTTAACACTGAAGCTTTCTTT
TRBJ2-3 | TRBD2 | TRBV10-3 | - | CAIRELAGGPESQYF | TGTGCCATCAGGGAACTAGCGGGGGGGCCCGAGTCCCAGTATTTT
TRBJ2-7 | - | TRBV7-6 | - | CASSLSGRAYEQYF | TGTGCCAGCAGCTTATCCGGCAGGGCTTACGAGCAGTACTTC
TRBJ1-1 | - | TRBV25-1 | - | CASSAPGIKNTEAFF | TGTGCCAGCAGTGCCCCAGGGATTAAGAACACTGAAGCTTTCTTT
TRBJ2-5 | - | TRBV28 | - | CASRSGAGVEETQYF | TGTGCCAGCAGGAGCGGAGCAGGGGTAGAAGAGACCCAGTACTTC
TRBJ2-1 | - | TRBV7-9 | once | CASSLARNEQFF | TGTGCCAGCAGCTTAGCACGGAATGAGCAGTTCTTC
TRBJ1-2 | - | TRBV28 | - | CASRTIGETAFGGYTF | TGTGCCAGCAGGACCATCGGGGAGACGGCTTTTGGAGGCTACACCTTC
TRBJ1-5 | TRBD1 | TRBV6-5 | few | CASRTGGSEHF | TGTGCCAGCAGGACAGGGGGATCCGAACATTTT
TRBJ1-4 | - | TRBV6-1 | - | CASSEHPSGEGGEKLFF | TGTGCCAGCAGTGAACATCCATCAGGGGAAGGGGGTGAAAAACTGTTTTTT
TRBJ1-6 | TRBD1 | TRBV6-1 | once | CASSPPGQHNSPLHF | TGTGCCAGCAGTCCACCGGGACAGCATAATTCACCCCTCCACTTT
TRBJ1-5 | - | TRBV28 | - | CASSFGVRVEPQHF | TGTGCCAGCAGTTTTGGTGTCAGGGTTGAGCCCCAGCATTTT
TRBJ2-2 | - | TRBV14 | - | CASSQIGTGVFGELFF | TGTGCCAGCAGCCAAATCGGAACGGGAGTGTTCGGGGAGCTGTTTTTT
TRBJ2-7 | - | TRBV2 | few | CASKQGNYEQYF | TGTGCCAGCAAACAGGGTAACTACGAGCAGTACTTC
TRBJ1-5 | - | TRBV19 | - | CASRDLDRWSNQPQHF | TGTGCCAGTAGGGACTTAGACCGGTGGAGCAATCAGCCCCAGCATTTT
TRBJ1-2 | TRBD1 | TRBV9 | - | CASSMGQGNYGYTF | TGTGCCAGCAGCATGGGACAGGGGAACTATGGCTACACCTTC
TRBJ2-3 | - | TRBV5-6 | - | CASRQTGGEDTQYF | TGTGCCAGCAGGCAAACAGGGGGGGAGGATACGCAGTATTTT
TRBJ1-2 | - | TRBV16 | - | CASTRSRDYGYTF | TGTGCCAGCACCAGGTCGAGGGACTATGGCTACACCTTC
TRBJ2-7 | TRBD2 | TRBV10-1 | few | CASSGGSGSYEQYF | TGCGCCAGCAGTGGGGGTAGCGGGTCCTACGAGCAGTACTTC
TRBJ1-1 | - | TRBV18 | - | CASSTSTEEAFF | TGTGCCAGCTCAACATCGACGGAGGAAGCTTTCTTT
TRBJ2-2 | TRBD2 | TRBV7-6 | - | CASSFTTSGSNTGELFF | TGTGCCAGCAGCTTTACGACTAGCGGATCGAACACCGGGGAGCTGTTTTTT
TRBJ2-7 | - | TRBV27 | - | CASRSPQGHSYEQYF | TGTGCCAGCAGGTCGCCGCAGGGACACTCCTACGAGCAGTACTTC
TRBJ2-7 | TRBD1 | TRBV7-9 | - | CASSLGTAYYEQYF | TGTGCCAGCAGCCTGGGGACAGCCTACTACGAGCAGTACTTC
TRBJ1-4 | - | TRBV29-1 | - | CSVSEGKLFF | TGCAGCGTTTCTGAGGGAAAACTGTTTTTT
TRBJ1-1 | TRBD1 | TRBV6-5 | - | CATTPGQGVGAFF | TGTGCCACCACTCCGGGACAGGGAGTAGGAGCTTTCTTT
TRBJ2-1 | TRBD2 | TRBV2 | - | CASSGLWGTSGWSSYNEQFF | TGTGCCAGCAGTGGGTTGTGGGGAACTAGCGGGTGGAGCTCCTACAATGAGCAGTTCTTC
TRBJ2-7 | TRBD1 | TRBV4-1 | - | CASSRTGTYEQYF | TGCGCCAGCAGCCGGACAGGTACCTACGAGCAGTACTTC
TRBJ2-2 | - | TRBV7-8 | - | CASSLIRTKGTGELFF | TGTGCCAGCAGCTTGATACGGACGAAGGGGACCGGGGAGCTGTTTTTT
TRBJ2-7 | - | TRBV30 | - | CAWSDSSEQYF | TGTGCCTGGAGTGACTCTTCCGAGCAGTACTTC
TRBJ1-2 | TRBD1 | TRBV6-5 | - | CASSRQGASYGYTF | TGTGCCAGCAGTCGACAGGGGGCGAGCTATGGCTACACCTTC
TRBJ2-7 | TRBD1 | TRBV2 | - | CASSLEGGPHEQYF | TGTGCCAGCAGTCTAGAAGGGGGCCCCCACGAGCAGTACTTC
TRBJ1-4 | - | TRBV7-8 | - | CASRVNSGNEKLFF | TGTGCCAGCAGGGTTAACTCTGGTAATGAAAAACTGTTTTTT
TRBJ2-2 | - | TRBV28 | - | CASSLSPGGGTGELFF | TGTGCCAGCAGTTTATCCCCAGGAGGAGGCACCGGGGAGCTGTTTTTT
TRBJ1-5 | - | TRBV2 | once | CASSENGGGQGTQPQHF | TGTGCCAGCAGTGAAAACGGCGGGGGGCAGGGCACTCAGCCCCAGCATTTT
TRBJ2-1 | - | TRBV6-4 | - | CASKGSGYEQFF | TGTGCCAGCAAAGGGAGTGGCTATGAGCAGTTCTTC